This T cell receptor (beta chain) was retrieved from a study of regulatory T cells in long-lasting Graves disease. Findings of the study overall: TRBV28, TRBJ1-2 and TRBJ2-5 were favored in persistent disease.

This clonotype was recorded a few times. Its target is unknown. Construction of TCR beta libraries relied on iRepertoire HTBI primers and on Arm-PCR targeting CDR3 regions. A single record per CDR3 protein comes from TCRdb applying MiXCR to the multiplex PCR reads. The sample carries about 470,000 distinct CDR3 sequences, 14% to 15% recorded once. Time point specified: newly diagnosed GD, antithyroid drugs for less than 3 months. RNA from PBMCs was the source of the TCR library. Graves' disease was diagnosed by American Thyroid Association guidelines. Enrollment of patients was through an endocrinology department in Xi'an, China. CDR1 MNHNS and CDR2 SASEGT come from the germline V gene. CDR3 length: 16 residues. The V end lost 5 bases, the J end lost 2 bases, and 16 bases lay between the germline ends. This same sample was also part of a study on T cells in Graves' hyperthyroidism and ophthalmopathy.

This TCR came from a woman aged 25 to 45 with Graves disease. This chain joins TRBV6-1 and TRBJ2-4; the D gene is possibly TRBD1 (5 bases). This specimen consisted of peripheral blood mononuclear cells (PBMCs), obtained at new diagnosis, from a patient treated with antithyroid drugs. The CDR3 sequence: CASSTVGKGSKNIQYF. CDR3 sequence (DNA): TGTGCCAGCAGTACCGTGGGGAAGGGGTCCAAAAACATTCAGTACTTC.